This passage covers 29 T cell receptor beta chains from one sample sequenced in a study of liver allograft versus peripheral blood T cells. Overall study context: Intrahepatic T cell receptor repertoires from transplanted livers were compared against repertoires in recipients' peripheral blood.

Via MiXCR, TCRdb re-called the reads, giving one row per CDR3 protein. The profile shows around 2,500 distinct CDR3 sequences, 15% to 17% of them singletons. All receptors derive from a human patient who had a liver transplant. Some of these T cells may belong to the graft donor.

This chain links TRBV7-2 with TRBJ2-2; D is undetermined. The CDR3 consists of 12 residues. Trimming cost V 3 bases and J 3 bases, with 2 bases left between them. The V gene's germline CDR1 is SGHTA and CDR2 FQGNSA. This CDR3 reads CTSSFYTGELFF. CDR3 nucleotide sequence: TGTACCAGCAGCTTTTACACCGGGGAGCTGTTTTTT.

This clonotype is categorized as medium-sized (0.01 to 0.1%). This CDR3 is CASSDNLYNEQFF. The CDR3 DNA sequence: TGTGCCAGCAGTGACAACCTCTACAATGAGCAGTTCTTC. This chain joins TRBV7-2 and TRBJ2-1; D uncertain. Trimming removed 6 bases from V and 3 bases from J, with 9 bases in between. The CDR3 runs 13 residues. Germline values: CDR1 SGHTA, CDR2 FQGNSA.

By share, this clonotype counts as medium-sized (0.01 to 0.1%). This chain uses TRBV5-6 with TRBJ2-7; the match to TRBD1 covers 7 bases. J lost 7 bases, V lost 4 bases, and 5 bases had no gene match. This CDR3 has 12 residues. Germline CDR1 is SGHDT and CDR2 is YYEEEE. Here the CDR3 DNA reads TGTGCCAGCAGCGTGACAGGGCATGAGCAGTACTTC. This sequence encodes CASSVTGHEQYF.

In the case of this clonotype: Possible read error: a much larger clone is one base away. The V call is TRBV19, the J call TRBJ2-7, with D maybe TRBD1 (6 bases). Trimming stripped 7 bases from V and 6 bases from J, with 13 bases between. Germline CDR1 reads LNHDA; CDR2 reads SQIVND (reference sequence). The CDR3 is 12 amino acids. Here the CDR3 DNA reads TGTGCCAGTATTCAGGGGTACTCCGAGCAGTACTTC. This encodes CASIQGYSEQYF.

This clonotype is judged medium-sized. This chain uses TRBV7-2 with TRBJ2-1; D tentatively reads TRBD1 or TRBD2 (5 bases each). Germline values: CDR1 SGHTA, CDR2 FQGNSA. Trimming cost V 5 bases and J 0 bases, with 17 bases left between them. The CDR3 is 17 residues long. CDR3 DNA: TGTGCCAGCAGCGACGGGGCTCCCCTGAGCTCCTACAATGAGCAGTTCTTC. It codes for CASSDGAPLSSYNEQFF. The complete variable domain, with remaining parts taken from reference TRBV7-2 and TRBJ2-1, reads GAGVSQSPSNKVTEKGKDVELRCDPISGHTALYWYRQSLGQGLEFLIYFQGNSAPDKSGLPSDRFSAERTGGSVSTLTIQRTQQEDSAVYLCASSDGAPLSSYNEQFFGPGTRLTVL.

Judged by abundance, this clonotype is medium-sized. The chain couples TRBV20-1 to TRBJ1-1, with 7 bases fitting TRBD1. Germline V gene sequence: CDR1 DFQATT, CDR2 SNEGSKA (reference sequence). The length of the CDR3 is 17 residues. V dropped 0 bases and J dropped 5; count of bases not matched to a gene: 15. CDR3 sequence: CSARDVWRGQGCTEAFF. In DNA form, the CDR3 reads TGCAGTGCTAGAGATGTATGGAGGGGGCAGGGGTGTACTGAAGCTTTCTTT.

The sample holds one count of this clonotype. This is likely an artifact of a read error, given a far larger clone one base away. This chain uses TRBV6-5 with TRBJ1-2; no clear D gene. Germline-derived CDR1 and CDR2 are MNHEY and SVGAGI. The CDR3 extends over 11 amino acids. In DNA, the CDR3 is TGTGCCAACAGTGACGGGTCTGGCTACACCTTC. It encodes CANSDGSGYTF.

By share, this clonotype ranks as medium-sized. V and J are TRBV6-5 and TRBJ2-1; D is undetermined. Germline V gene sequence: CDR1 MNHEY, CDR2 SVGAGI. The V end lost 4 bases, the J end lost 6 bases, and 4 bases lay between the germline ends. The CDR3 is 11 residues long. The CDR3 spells CASSWSNEQFF. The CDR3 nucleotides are TGTGCCAGCAGTTGGAGCAATGAGCAGTTCTTC.

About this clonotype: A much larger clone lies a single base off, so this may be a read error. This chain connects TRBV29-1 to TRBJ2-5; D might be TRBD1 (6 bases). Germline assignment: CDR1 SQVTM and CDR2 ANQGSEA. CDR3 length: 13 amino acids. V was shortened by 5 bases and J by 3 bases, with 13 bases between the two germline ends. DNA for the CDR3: TGCAGCGTTCGACGACAGGACAAAGAGACCCAGTACTTC. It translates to CSVRRQDKETQYF. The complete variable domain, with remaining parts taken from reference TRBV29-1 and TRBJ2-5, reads SAVISQKPSRDICQRGTSLTIQCQVDSQVTMMFWYRQQPGQSLTLIATANQGSEATYESGFVIDKFPISRPNLTFSTLTVSNMSPEDSSIYLCSVRRQDKETQYFGPGTRLLVL.

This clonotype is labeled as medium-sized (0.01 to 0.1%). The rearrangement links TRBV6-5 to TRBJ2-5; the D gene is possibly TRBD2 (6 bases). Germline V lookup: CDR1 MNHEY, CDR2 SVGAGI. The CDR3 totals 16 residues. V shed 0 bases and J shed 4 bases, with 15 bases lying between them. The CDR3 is CASSYSSGPLTETQYF. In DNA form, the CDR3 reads TGTGCCAGCAGTTACTCAAGCGGGCCTCTAACAGAGACCCAGTACTTC.

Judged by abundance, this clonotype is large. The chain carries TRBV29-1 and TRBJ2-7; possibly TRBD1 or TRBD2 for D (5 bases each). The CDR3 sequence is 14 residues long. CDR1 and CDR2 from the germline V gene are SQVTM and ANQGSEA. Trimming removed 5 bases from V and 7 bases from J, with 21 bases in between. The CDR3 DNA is TGCAGCGTTCGCTCCGGGCCAGGGAGTGATGAGCAGTACTTC. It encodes CSVRSGPGSDEQYF.

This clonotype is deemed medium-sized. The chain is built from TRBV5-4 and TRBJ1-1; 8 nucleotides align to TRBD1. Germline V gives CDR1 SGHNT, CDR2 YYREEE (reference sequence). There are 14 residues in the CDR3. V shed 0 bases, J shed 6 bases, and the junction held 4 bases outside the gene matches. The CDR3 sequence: CASSLGDRGSEAFF. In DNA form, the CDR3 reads TGTGCCAGCAGCTTGGGCGACAGGGGATCTGAAGCTTTCTTT.

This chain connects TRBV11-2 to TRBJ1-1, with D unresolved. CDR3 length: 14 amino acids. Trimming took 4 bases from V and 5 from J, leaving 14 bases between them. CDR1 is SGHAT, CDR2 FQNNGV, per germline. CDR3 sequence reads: CASSSPQSGTEAFF. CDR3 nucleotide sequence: TGTGCCAGCAGCTCCCCCCAGAGCGGAACTGAAGCTTTCTTT.

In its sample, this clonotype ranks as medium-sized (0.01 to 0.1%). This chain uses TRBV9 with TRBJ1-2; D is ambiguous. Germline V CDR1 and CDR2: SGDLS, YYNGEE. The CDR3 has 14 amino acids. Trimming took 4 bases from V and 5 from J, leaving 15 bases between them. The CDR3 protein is CASSPRLDSYGYTF. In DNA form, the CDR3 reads TGTGCCAGCAGCCCGAGACTGGATTCATATGGCTACACCTTC.

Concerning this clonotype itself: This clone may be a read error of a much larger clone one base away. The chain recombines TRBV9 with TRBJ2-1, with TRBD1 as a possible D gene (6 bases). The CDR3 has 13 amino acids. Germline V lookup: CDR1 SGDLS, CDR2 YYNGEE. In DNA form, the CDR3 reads TGTACCAGCAGCGTAGCAGGGGACAATGAGCAGTTCTTC. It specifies CTSSVAGDNEQFF.

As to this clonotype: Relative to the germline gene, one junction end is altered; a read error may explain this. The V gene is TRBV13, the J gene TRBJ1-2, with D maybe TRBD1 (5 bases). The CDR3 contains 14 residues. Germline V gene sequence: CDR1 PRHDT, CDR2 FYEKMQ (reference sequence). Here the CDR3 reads CASSLGGGIYGYTF. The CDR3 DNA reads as TGTGCTAGCAGCTTAGGCGGGGGGATATATGGCTACACCTTC.

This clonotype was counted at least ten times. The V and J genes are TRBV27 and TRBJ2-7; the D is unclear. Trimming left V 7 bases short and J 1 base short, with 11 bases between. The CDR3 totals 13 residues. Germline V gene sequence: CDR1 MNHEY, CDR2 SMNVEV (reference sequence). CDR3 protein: CASTSPASYEQYF. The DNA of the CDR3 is TGTGCCAGCACCTCCCCCGCTTCCTACGAGCAGTACTTC.

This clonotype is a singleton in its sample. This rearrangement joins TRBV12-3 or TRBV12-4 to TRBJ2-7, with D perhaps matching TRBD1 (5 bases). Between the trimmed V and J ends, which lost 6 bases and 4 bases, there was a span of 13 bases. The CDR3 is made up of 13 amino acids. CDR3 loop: CASSEDTGYEQYF. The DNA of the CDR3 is TGTGCCAGCAGCGAGGACACCGGGTACGAGCAGTACTTC.

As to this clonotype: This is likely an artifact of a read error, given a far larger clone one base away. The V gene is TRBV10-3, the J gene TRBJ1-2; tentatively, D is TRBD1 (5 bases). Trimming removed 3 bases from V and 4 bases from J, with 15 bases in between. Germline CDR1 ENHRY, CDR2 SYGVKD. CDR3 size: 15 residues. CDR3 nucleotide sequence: TGTGCCATCAGTGAACTCAGGGTGCCGAGCTATGGCTACACCTTC. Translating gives CAISELRVPSYGYTF.

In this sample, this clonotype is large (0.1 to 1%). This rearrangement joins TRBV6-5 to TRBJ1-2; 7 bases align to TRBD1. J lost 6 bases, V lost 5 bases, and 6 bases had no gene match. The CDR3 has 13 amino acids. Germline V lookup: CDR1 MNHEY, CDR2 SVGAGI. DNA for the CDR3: TGTGCCAGCAGTACAGGGCAGGGGGATGGCTACACCTTC. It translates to CASSTGQGDGYTF.

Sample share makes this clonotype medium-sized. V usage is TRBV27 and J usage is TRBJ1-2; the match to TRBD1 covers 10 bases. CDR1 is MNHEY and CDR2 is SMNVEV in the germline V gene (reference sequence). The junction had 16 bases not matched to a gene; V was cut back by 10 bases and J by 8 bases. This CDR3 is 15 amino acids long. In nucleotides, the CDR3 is TGTGCCATCTTCCCGGGACAGGGGAGACGCCTCGGCTACACCTTC. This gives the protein CAIFPGQGRRLGYTF.

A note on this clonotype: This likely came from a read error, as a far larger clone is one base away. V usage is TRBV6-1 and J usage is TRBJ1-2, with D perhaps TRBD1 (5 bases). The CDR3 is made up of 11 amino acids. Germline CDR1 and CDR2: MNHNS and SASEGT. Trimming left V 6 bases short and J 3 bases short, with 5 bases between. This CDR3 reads CASRTDYGYTF. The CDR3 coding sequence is TGTGCCAGCAGGACAGACTATGGCTACACCTTC.

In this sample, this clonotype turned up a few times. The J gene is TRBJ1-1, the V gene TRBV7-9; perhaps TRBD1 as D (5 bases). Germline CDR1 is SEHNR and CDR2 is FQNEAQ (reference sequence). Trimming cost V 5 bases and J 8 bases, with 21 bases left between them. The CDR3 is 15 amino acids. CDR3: CASSPGVGGVSEAFF. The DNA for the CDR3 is TGTGCCAGCAGCCCCGGTGTGGGAGGGGTTTCGGAAGCTTTCTTT.

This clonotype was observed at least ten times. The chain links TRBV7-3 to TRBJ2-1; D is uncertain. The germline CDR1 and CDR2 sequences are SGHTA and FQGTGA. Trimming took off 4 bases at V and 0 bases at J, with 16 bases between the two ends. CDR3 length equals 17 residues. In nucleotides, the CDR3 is TGTGCCAGCAGCTCCCAATCTACCCGAAGCTCCTACAATGAGCAGTTCTTC. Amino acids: CASSSQSTRSSYNEQFF.

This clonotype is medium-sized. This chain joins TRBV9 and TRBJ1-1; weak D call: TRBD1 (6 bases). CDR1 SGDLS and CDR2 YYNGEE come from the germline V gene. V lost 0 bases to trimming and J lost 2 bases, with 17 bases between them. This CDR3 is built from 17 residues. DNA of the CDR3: TGTGCCAGCAGCGTAGCCCCTCTTTTGGGGGCCAACACTGAAGCTTTCTTT. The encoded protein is CASSVAPLLGANTEAFF. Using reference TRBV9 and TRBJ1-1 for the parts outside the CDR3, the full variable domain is DSGVTQTPKHLITATGQRVTLRCSPRSGDLSVYWYQQSLDQGLQFLIQYYNGEERAKGNILERFSAQQFPDLHSELNLSSLELGDSALYFCASSVAPLLGANTEAFFGQGTRLTVV.

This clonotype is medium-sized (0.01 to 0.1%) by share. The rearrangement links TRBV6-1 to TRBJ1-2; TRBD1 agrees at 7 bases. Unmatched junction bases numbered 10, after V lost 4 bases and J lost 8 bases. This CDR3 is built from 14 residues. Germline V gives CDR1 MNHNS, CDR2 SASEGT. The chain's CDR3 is CASSAFDRAGGYTF. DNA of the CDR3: TGTGCCAGCAGTGCATTCGACAGGGCGGGAGGCTACACCTTC.

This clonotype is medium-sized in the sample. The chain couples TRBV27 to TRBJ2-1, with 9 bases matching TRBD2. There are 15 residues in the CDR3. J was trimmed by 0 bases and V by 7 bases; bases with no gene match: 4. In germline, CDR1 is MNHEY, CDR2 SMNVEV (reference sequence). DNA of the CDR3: TGTGCCAGCAACCAGCGGGGGGCCTCCTACAATGAGCAGTTCTTC. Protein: CASNQRGASYNEQFF.

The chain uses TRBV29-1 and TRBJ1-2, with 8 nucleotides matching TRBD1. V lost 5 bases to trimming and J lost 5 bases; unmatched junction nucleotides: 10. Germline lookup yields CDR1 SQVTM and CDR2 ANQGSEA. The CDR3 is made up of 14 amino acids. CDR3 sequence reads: CSVPDRAEKYGYTF. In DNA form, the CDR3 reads TGCAGCGTTCCGGACAGGGCCGAAAAGTATGGCTACACCTTC.

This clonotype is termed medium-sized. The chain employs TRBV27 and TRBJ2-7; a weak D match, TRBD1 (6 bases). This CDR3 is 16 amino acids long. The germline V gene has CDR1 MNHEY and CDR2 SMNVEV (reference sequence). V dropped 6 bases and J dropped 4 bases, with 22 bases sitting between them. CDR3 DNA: TGTGCCAGCAGCCGCGGTTGGGGGCGAATCGTTTACGAGCAGTACTTC. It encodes CASSRGWGRIVYEQYF.